The 10 T cell receptor beta chains below come from one sample, sequenced in a study of neurological immune-mediated disorders (dated by TCRdb to the late 2010s). The method behind the library was 5' RACE. The run used an Illumina HiSeq 2500. TCRdb cleaned the public reads at Q25 with fastp, built clones with MiXCR and kept in-frame beta chains. Entries are consolidated by CDR3 protein sequence, retaining the most common genes and DNA. This sample gives tens of thousands of distinct CDR3 sequences in total; about 12% of them show up just once. The ten most abundant clones make up about 10% of the sample. The material sequenced was PBMCs. The receptor source for this set is an older woman with HTLV-1-associated myelopathy (HAM/TSP).

This clonotype was observed at least ten times. The J gene is TRBJ2-7, the V gene TRBV5-6; D ambiguous. The CDR3 runs to 13 residues. From germline, CDR1 is SGHDT and CDR2 YYEEEE. V was trimmed by 7 bases and J by 0 bases, leaving 11 bases between them. CDR3: CASRPVSSYEQYF. For the CDR3, the DNA is TGTGCCAGCCGACCCGTCAGCTCCTACGAGCAGTACTTC.

The table lists this clonotype with many counts. The V gene is TRBV7-8, the J gene TRBJ2-7; D is unclear. The germline V gene has CDR1 SGHVS and CDR2 FQNEAQ. This CDR3 is 12 amino acids long. V shed 6 bases and J shed 4 bases, with 10 bases lying between them. CDR3 amino acids: CASSSQAYEQYF. In DNA, the CDR3 is TGTGCCAGCAGTTCTCAGGCTTACGAGCAGTACTTC.

This clonotype was observed many times. The V and J genes are TRBV20-1 and TRBJ2-1; 7 bases map to TRBD2. V was pared by 2 bases and J by 8 bases, with 9 bases of the junction left unmatched. This CDR3 comprises 14 residues. Germline V gene lookup returns CDR1 DFQATT and CDR2 SNEGSKA (reference sequence). This chain's CDR3 is CSARLAAASYEQFF. CDR3 coding DNA: TGCAGTGCTAGACTAGCGGCGGCTTCCTATGAGCAGTTCTTC.

As for this clonotype: This may arise from a read error, as a much more abundant clone is one base away. V gene TRBV12-3 or TRBV12-4 combines with J gene TRBJ2-3; the match to TRBD2 covers 7 bases. CDR3 length: 16 residues. CDR3 DNA: TGTTCCAGCAGTTTACGGGGGAGGGCTCGTACAGATACGCAGTATTTT. It yields the protein CSSSLRGRARTDTQYF.

This clonotype was found once. A junction boundary mismatches the germline segment, possibly from a read error. The chain uses TRBV20-1 and TRBJ2-7; D is possibly TRBD2 (5 bases). This CDR3 has 12 amino acids. The germline gives CDR1 DFQATT, CDR2 SNEGSKA (reference sequence). CDR3 nucleotides: TGCAATGCTAGTGGGAGCTCCTACGAACAGTACTTC. It translates to CNASGSSYEQYF.

The sample holds many counts of this clonotype. The rearrangement uses TRBV12-3 or TRBV12-4 and TRBJ1-1; the match to TRBD1 covers 9 bases. CDR3 length equals 14 residues. V gave up 6 bases and J gave up 4 bases; unmatched junction bases: 6. CDR3 sequence: CASSGQGIGTEAFF. Written as DNA, the CDR3 is TGTGCCAGCAGCGGACAGGGGATAGGCACTGAAGCTTTCTTT.

This clonotype came up many times. The chain employs TRBV5-1 and TRBJ2-2; D unresolved. The CDR3 spans 13 residues. Trimming took off 7 bases at V and 6 bases at J, with 13 bases between the two ends. Germline V gene lookup returns CDR1 SGHRS and CDR2 YFSETQ. The CDR3 loop reads CASQDEPPGELFF. The DNA of the CDR3 is TGCGCCAGCCAGGACGAGCCCCCCGGGGAGCTGTTTTTT. The full variable domain, its missing parts supplied by reference TRBV5-1 and TRBJ2-2, is KAGVTQTPRYLIKTRGQQVTLSCSPISGHRSVSWYQQTPGQGLQFLFEYFSETQRNKGNFPGRFSGRQFSNSRSEMNVSTLELGDSALYLCASQDEPPGELFFGEGSRLTVL.

This clonotype occurred many times. The chain joins TRBV5-6 to TRBJ2-3, with 11 bases fitting TRBD2. Germline V gene sequence: CDR1 SGHDT, CDR2 YYEEEE. The CDR3 loop spans 17 amino acids. V dropped 1 base and J dropped 3; count of bases not matched to a gene: 7. For the CDR3, the DNA is TGTGCCAGCAGCTTGAGGGGGACTAGCGGAAGGACAGATACGCAGTATTTT. This codes for CASSLRGTSGRTDTQYF.

This clonotype occurred many times. The rearrangement uses TRBV5-6 and TRBJ1-1, with 7 bases lining up with TRBD1. Germline values: CDR1 SGHDT, CDR2 YYEEEE. This CDR3 has 14 amino acids. V lost 4 bases and J lost 5; bases outside the gene matches: 8. The chain's CDR3 is CASSPRTGVTEAFF. The CDR3 nucleotides read TGTGCCAGCAGCCCACGGACAGGTGTAACTGAAGCTTTCTTT.

This clonotype was detected many times. This chain joins TRBV20-1 and TRBJ1-1; weak D call: TRBD1 (6 bases). V gave up 3 bases and J gave up 1 base, with 12 bases separating them. CDR1 is DFQATT and CDR2 is SNEGSKA in the germline V gene (reference sequence). The CDR3 covers 14 residues. CDR3 nucleotides: TGCAGTGCTAGTCACCCGACAGGGAACACTGAAGCTTTCTTT. Translation: CSASHPTGNTEAFF.